This T cell receptor beta chain appears in the sequencing data of a study of blood T cell repertoires in COVID-19. Across the whole study: Material from acute and convalescent COVID-19 was sourced from the United States, Italy and Spain. T cells, B-cell-depleted T cells, or PBMCs provided the cDNA or gDNA that served as material.

CDR1 and CDR2 from the germline V gene are SGHRS and YFSETQ. Trimming pared 4 bases from V and 7 bases from J, leaving 21 bases between. The CDR3 extends over 15 amino acids. Per the original data handling: Amplification of reference gene primers was used by the study to estimate nucleated cell counts. TCRdb's copy holds only in-frame clones and misses some; the assay was immunoSEQ multiplex PCR. V and J calls and clone size are as listed in that table; D and trimming were resolved from the DNA. Here the sample spans some 250,000 clones, about four fifths being singletons. Sequencing was carried out using peripheral blood. V is TRBV5-1 and J is TRBJ2-7; maybe TRBD2 (5 bases). This TCR was recovered from a woman younger than 35 with acute or convalescent COVID-19. The CDR3 reads CASSVAPSPTGEQYF. Written as DNA, the CDR3 is TGCGCCAGCAGCGTGGCCCCCAGCCCCACGGGGGAGCAGTACTTC.